These T cell receptor beta chains were read from a single sample in a study of type 1 regulatory T cells. TCRdb fed the reads into MiXCR, producing one record per CDR3 protein. The sample carries some 18,000 distinct CDR3 sequences, roughly 10% recorded once. The sequenced material came from CD4+ T cells, either the whole sample or a sorted fraction (not recorded which). All receptors derive from a human donor in good health. Both conserved end residues are part of each CDR3. A D gene is named only where the DNA matches it firmly. Not all rows give a size; the values are once, few, many and, for expanded clones, a class.

>TRBD2|few|TRBV5-1|TRBJ2-7
CASSLAPSGDSTIQYF
TGCGCCAGCAGCTTGGCCCCTAGCGGGGATTCTACGATCCAGTACTTC
>NA|few|TRBV5-5|TRBJ2-3
CASSFNSVDTQYF
TGTGCCAGCAGCTTTAATTCGGTGGATACGCAGTATTTT
>TRBD2|few|TRBV6-5|TRBJ2-7
CASSSHRLAGSEEQYF
TGTGCCAGCAGTTCCCACCGACTAGCGGGTTCGGAGGAGCAGTACTTC
>NA|few|TRBV20-1|TRBJ2-1
CSASQTYNEQFF
TGCAGTGCTAGCCAGACCTACAATGAGCAGTTCTTC
>NA|NA|TRBV7-2|TRBJ2-2
CASSQRTNRELFF
TGTGCCAGCAGTCAACGAACGAACCGGGAGCTGTTTTTT
>NA|many|TRBV20-1|TRBJ2-6
CSASSPPGANVLTF
TGCAGTGCTAGTAGCCCCCCTGGGGCCAACGTCCTGACTTTC
>NA|many|TRBV11-2|TRBJ1-3
CASSPDRNSGNTIYF
TGTGCCAGCAGCCCCGACAGGAACTCTGGAAACACCATATATTTT
>NA|many|TRBV7-8|TRBJ1-5
CASGQRHQPQHF
TGTGCCAGCGGGCAGAGGCATCAGCCCCAGCATTTT
>NA|medium-sized|TRBV6-1|TRBJ1-2
CASSPGQSSYGYTF
TGTGCCAGCAGTCCAGGACAGTCGTCTTATGGCTACACCTTC
>NA|medium-sized|TRBV28|TRBJ2-7
CASSLAGPRGGEQYF
TGTGCCAGCAGTTTAGCAGGACCCAGGGGAGGCGAGCAGTACTTC
>NA|medium-sized|TRBV28|TRBJ2-5
CASSLPATETQYF
TGTGCCAGCAGTTTACCAGCAACAGAGACCCAGTACTTC
>NA|few|TRBV6-5|TRBJ2-7
CASSYSIVQSSYEQYF
TGTGCCAGCAGTTACTCGATTGTCCAGAGCTCCTACGAGCAGTACTTC
>NA|few|TRBV5-1|TRBJ2-3
CASSPGADTQYF
TGCGCCAGCTCCCCCGGGGCAGATACGCAGTATTTT
>NA|many|TRBV3-1|TRBJ1-4
CASSHGGKLFF
TGTGCCAGCAGCCACGGGGGAAAACTGTTTTTT
>NA|NA|TRBV20-1|TRBJ2-5
CSARAPQGLETQYF
TGCAGCGCTAGAGCCCCCCAGGGTTTGGAGACCCAGTACTTC
>NA|many|TRBV7-3|TRBJ2-1
CASSLGREQFF
TGTGCCAGCAGCTTAGGGCGTGAGCAGTTCTTC
>NA|many|TRBV7-9|TRBJ1-2
CASSLIGGYTF
TGTGCCAGCAGCTTAATCGGCGGCTACACCTTC
>NA|medium-sized|TRBV20-1|TRBJ2-1
CSARWGGRQQFF
TGCAGTGCTAGATGGGGAGGCCGTCAGCAGTTCTTC
>NA|NA|TRBV12-3/TRBV12-4|TRBJ2-7
CASRPGGHYEQYF
TGTGCCAGCAGACCCGGAGGTCACTACGAGCAGTACTTC
>TRBD2|many|TRBV5-1|TRBJ2-2
CASSSMRTSVNTGELFF
TGCGCCAGCAGCTCCATGCGGACTAGCGTAAACACCGGGGAGCTGTTTTTT
>TRBD1|many|TRBV29-1|TRBJ1-1
CSVEPGTGEWNTEAFF
TGCAGCGTTGAACCCGGGACAGGGGAGTGGAACACTGAAGCTTTCTTT
>NA|few|TRBV6-1|TRBJ1-1
CASSEKASTNTEAFF
TGTGCCAGCAGTGAAAAGGCCAGCACGAACACTGAAGCTTTCTTT
>NA|many|TRBV20-1|TRBJ2-5
CSVGPETQYF
TGCAGTGTCGGTCCAGAGACCCAGTACTTC
>TRBD2|many|TRBV6-5|TRBJ2-1
CASSPHPTSGRLNEQFF
TGTGCCAGCAGCCCCCATCCGACTAGCGGGAGGTTAAATGAGCAGTTCTTC
>NA|few|TRBV6-5|TRBJ2-1
CASSYSIVGNEQFF
TGTGCCAGCAGTTACTCGATTGTGGGCAATGAGCAGTTCTTC
>NA|many|TRBV5-6|TRBJ1-1
CASSLAGRNTEAFF
TGTGCCAGCAGCTTGGCCGGCAGGAACACTGAAGCTTTCTTT
>NA|many|TRBV28|TRBJ2-4
CASSGNIQYF
TGTGCCAGCAGTGGGAACATTCAGTACTTC
>NA|NA|TRBV9|TRBJ1-3
CASSVRDRGNTIYF
TGTGCCAGCAGCGTCCGGGACCGTGGGAACACCATATATTTT
>NA|NA|TRBV11-1|TRBJ1-4
CASKRSTNEKLFF
TGTGCCAGCAAGAGATCAACTAATGAAAAACTGTTTTTT
>TRBD1|many|TRBV11-3|TRBJ2-5
CASSADRGETQYF
TGTGCCAGCAGCGCTGACAGGGGAGAGACCCAGTACTTC
>TRBD2|many|TRBV6-1|TRBJ2-1
CASSELAGSSYNEQFF
TGTGCCAGCAGTGAACTAGCGGGAAGCTCCTACAATGAGCAGTTCTTC
>NA|NA|TRBV6-1|TRBJ1-5
CASSGGLGNQPQHF
TGTGCCAGCAGTGGGGGACTGGGCAATCAGCCCCAGCATTTT
>NA|NA|TRBV6-2/TRBV6-3|TRBJ1-1
CASSHRGYTEAFF
TGTGCCAGCAGCCACCGGGGGTACACTGAAGCTTTCTTT
>NA|many|TRBV11-2|TRBJ1-1
CASSLATGEAFF
TGTGCCAGCAGCTTAGCGACGGGGGAAGCTTTCTTT
>NA|few|TRBV2|TRBJ2-5
CASAGATSWETQYF
TGTGCCAGCGCGGGGGCTACTAGCTGGGAGACCCAGTACTTC
>TRBD2|NA|TRBV12-3/TRBV12-4|TRBJ2-2
CASKAPSGANTGELFF
TGTGCCAGCAAAGCCCCAAGCGGGGCGAACACCGGGGAGCTGTTTTTT
>TRBD2|NA|TRBV28|TRBJ2-7
CASSSLGVAGEIEQYF
TGTGCCAGCAGTTCCCTTGGGGTAGCGGGAGAGATCGAGCAGTACTTC
>NA|few|TRBV5-1|TRBJ2-2
CASSSGDKGNTGELFF
TGCGCCAGCAGCTCAGGGGATAAGGGGAACACCGGGGAGCTGTTTTTT
>TRBD2|many|TRBV14|TRBJ2-5
CASSPAGVLQETQYF
TGTGCCAGCAGCCCAGCGGGAGTCCTTCAAGAGACCCAGTACTTC
>NA|NA|TRBV5-1|TRBJ1-5
CASSLTGTWNQPQHF
TGCGCCAGCAGCTTGACCGGGACATGGAATCAGCCCCAGCATTTT
>NA|medium-sized|TRBV5-1|TRBJ2-1
CASSDEGTKQFF
TGCGCCAGCAGCGATGAGGGTACCAAGCAGTTCTTC
>NA|NA|TRBV7-8|TRBJ2-1
CASSSGETYNEQFF
TGTGCCAGCAGCTCGGGGGAGACCTACAATGAGCAGTTCTTC
>NA|many|TRBV6-5|TRBJ2-3
CASSWGLGTDTQYF
TGTGCCAGCAGTTGGGGCCTGGGCACAGATACGCAGTATTTT
>TRBD2|many|TRBV20-1|TRBJ2-3
CSATGTSAPEDTQYF
TGCAGTGCAACCGGGACTAGCGCTCCGGAGGATACGCAGTATTTT